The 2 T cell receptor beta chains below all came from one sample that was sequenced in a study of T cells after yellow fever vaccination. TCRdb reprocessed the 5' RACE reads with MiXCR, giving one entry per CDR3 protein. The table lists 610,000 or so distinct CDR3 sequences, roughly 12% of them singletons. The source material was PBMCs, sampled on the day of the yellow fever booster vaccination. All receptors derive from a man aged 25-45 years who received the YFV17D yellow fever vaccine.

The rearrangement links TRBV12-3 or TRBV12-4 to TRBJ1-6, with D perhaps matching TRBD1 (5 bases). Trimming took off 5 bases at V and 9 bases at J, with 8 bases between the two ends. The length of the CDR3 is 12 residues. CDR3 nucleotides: TGTGCCAGCAGTCCAGGGCCTTCACCCCTCCACTTT. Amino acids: CASSPGPSPLHF.

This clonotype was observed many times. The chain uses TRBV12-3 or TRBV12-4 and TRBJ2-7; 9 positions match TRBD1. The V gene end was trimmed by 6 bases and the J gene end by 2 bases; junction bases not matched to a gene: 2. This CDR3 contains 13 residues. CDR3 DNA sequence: TGTGCCAGCAGGGGACAGGGAACCTACGAGCAGTACTTC. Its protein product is CASRGQGTYEQYF.